These 22 T cell receptor beta chains originate from one sample sequenced in a study of molecular identifiers for immune sequencing clone quantification. TCRdb reprocessed the PCR reads with MiXCR, giving one entry per CDR3 protein. The sample carries 40,000 to 50,000 distinct CDR3 sequences, under 25% recorded once. The sequenced sample consisted of naive CD8+ T cells from blood, with Jurkat cell RNA spiked in. Subset denoted: FACS-sorted CD8+CD4-CCR7+CD45RA+ naive T cells. The receptors come from a human donor in good health. Some libraries in this study had Jurkat cell RNA spiked in.

Comments on this clonotype: The final CDR3 position lacks the conserved phenylalanine or tryptophan, pointing to a likely read error. The chain has TRBV24-1 and TRBJ2-2; TRBD1 matches at 9 bases. The germline gives CDR1 KGHDR, CDR2 SFDVKD. The CDR3 covers 15 residues. For the CDR3, the DNA is TGTGCCACTAGTGATCCACAGGGGGCAGCCGGGGAGCTGTTTCTT. This encodes CATSDPQGAAGELFL.

This clonotype was detected ten times or more. The chain uses TRBV19 and TRBJ2-2, with TRBD1 matching over 7 bases. Per germline, CDR1 LNHDA and CDR2 SQIVND (reference sequence). With 2 bases clipped from V and 6 bases from J, the junction kept 3 bases outside the gene matches. CDR3 length: 14 amino acids. CDR3 bases: TGTGCCAGTAGTATACTGCAGGGGGCCGGGGAGCTGTTTTTT. It is translated as CASSILQGAGELFF.

This clonotype was recorded at least ten times. This sequence joins TRBV4-3 and TRBJ2-7; 11 nucleotides line up with TRBD1. This CDR3 region has 18 residues. V lost 0 bases and J lost 6; bases outside the gene matches: 13. Per germline, CDR1 LGHNA and CDR2 YSLEER. In DNA form, the CDR3 reads TGCGCCAGCAGCCAAGATAGTAGCATTGGACAGGGGGCTTTCGAGCAGTACTTC. This codes for CASSQDSSIGQGAFEQYF.

The sample holds many counts of this clonotype. The V and J genes are TRBV12-3 or TRBV12-4 and TRBJ2-1; 13 bases map to TRBD2. The CDR3 length is 13 residues. With V trimmed by 5 bases and J by 10 bases, 2 bases remained unmatched. CDR3 DNA: TGTGCCAGCAGTGGGGGACTAGCGGGAGAGCAGTTCTTC. It is translated as CASSGGLAGEQFF.

This clonotype was seen repeatedly, ten times or more. The chain combines TRBV7-6 with TRBJ2-3; 11 bases line up with TRBD2. The CDR3 is made up of 16 amino acids. V shed 4 bases, J shed 2 bases, and the junction held 5 bases outside the gene matches. Germline loops: CDR1 SGHVS, CDR2 FNYEAQ. CDR3 nucleotides: TGTGCCAGCAGCTCGACACTAGCGGGGGTCACAGATACGCAGTATTTT. Translating gives CASSSTLAGVTDTQYF.

This clonotype was found many times. The CDR3 nucleotides read TGCGCCAGCAGCCAAGATGATCGCGGGGCCACAGATACGCAGTATTTT. Protein product: CASSQDDRGATDTQYF. The gene calls are TRBV4-1 and TRBJ2-3, with a possible D match to TRBD2 (6 bases). V was trimmed by 0 bases and J by 2 bases, leaving 12 bases between them. Germline V gene data show CDR1 as MGHRA and CDR2 as YSYEKL. This CDR3 region has 16 residues.

Only a few counts were recorded for this clonotype. The V gene is TRBV30, the J gene TRBJ2-1, with D unresolved. The CDR3 covers 11 residues. CDR1 GTSNPN and CDR2 SVGIG come from the germline V gene (reference sequence). The V end lost 2 bases, the J end lost 9 bases, and 8 bases lay between the germline ends. CDR3 sequence: CAWSYEGEQFF. The DNA for the CDR3 is TGTGCCTGGAGTTACGAAGGTGAGCAGTTCTTC.

This clonotype appeared a few times. Being one base from a much bigger clone, this may be a read error. The chain has TRBV7-2 and TRBJ1-1; no clear D. CDR3 length equals 14 residues. Germline CDR1 and CDR2: SGHTA and FQGNSA. DNA for the CDR3: TGTGCCAGCAGCTTAGTTGGATGGAACACTGAAGCTCTCTTT. It is translated as CASSLVGWNTEALF.

This clonotype occurred many times. V usage is TRBV30 and J usage is TRBJ2-7; D is ambiguous. Trimming stripped 3 bases from V and 3 bases from J, with 9 bases between. Germline V gene sequence: CDR1 GTSNPN, CDR2 SVGIG (reference sequence). The CDR3 length is 12 residues. The CDR3, as DNA: TGTGCCTGGAGCGATCGGAACTACGAGCAGTACTTC. Translating gives CAWSDRNYEQYF.

In this sample, this clonotype turned up many times. The chain couples TRBV5-1 to TRBJ2-5; the D gene is possibly TRBD1 (6 bases). This CDR3 has 14 residues. Deletions cut 4 bases from V and 4 bases from J, with 14 bases between. From germline, CDR1 is SGHRS and CDR2 YFSETQ. For the CDR3, the DNA is TGCGCCAGCAGCGAGGGGGTACGGGGAGAGACCCAGTACTTC. Residues: CASSEGVRGETQYF.

This clonotype was seen at least ten times. This chain links TRBV6-5 with TRBJ2-5; 10 nucleotides align to TRBD1. Unmatched junction bases numbered 18, after V lost 6 bases and J lost 5 bases. From germline, CDR1 is MNHEY and CDR2 SVGAGI. The CDR3 is 18 residues long. CDR3 sequence reads: CASSSGEALTGGIETQYF. Here the CDR3 DNA reads TGTGCCAGCAGCTCCGGCGAAGCTTTGACAGGGGGCATCGAGACCCAGTACTTC.

This clonotype was recorded many times. The chain couples TRBV28 to TRBJ2-2; D gene ambiguous. The ends were cut back, 6 bases at V and 3 bases at J, with 17 bases in the middle. In germline, CDR1 is MDHEN, CDR2 SYDVKM. CDR3 length: 16 amino acids. CDR3 sequence (DNA): TGTGCCAGCAGGACCAACGGGCCGCCCCACACCGGGGAGCTGTTTTTT. Translating gives CASRTNGPPHTGELFF.

In its sample, this clonotype was seen a few times. The chain links TRBV29-1 to TRBJ1-1; D unclear. The germline V gene has CDR1 SQVTM and CDR2 ANQGSEA. The CDR3 extends over 13 amino acids. V lost 3 bases and J lost 2, with 10 bases in between. As DNA, the CDR3 is TGCAGCGTTGATCCCGGATTAAACACTGAAGCTTTCTTT. Protein product: CSVDPGLNTEAFF. The full variable domain, its missing parts supplied by reference TRBV29-1 and TRBJ1-1, is SAVISQKPSRDICQRGTSLTIQCQVDSQVTMMFWYRQQPGQSLTLIATANQGSEATYESGFVIDKFPISRPNLTFSTLTVSNMSPEDSSIYLCSVDPGLNTEAFFGQGTRLTVV.

The V and J genes are TRBV14 and TRBJ2-5, with 7 bases identical to TRBD1. The trim removed 6 bases at V and 5 bases at J, leaving 6 bases unmatched. CDR1 SGHDN and CDR2 FVKESK come from the germline V gene. This CDR3 contains 13 residues. CDR3 protein: CASRLTGTETQYF. Written as DNA, the CDR3 is TGTGCCAGCAGACTGACAGGGACGGAGACCCAGTACTTC.

This clonotype was seen many times. V usage is TRBV28 and J usage is TRBJ1-1; D ambiguous. CDR1 is MDHEN, CDR2 SYDVKM, per germline. V lost 7 bases and J lost 4, with 19 bases in between. The CDR3 runs to 15 residues. CDR3 protein: CASNKPGLVSTEAFF. In nucleotides, the CDR3 is TGTGCCAGCAACAAACCAGGCCTGGTGAGCACTGAAGCTTTCTTT.

This clonotype was recorded many times. V gene TRBV6-2 or TRBV6-3 combines with J gene TRBJ2-3, with D hard to call. The CDR3 has 11 amino acids. The germline V and J ends were trimmed by 3 bases and 4 bases, with 2 bases remaining between them. Per germline, CDR1 MNHEY and CDR2 SVGEGT. The CDR3 region is CASSYPDTQYF. DNA of the CDR3: TGTGCCAGCAGTTATCCAGATACGCAGTATTTT.

This clonotype has at least ten counts. J is TRBJ1-1 and V is TRBV12-3 or TRBV12-4; possible D gene TRBD1, 5 bases. The germline V and J ends were trimmed by 5 bases and 3 bases, with 16 bases remaining between them. CDR3 length: 15 amino acids. CDR3 coding DNA: TGTGCCAGCAGTCCCCCTGGAGGGGCCGACACTGAAGCTTTCTTT. Encoded protein: CASSPPGGADTEAFF.

In the case of this clonotype: With a much larger clone just one base away, this may be a read error. V usage is TRBV29-1 and J usage is TRBJ1-1; TRBD1 is a possible D gene (5 bases). The V gene's germline CDR1 is SQVTM and CDR2 ANQGSEA. There are 11 residues in the CDR3. CDR3 nucleotides: TGCGGCTTGTATATGGGACCTGAAGCTTTCTTT. Translated: CGLYMGPEAFF.

This clonotype was found many times. The rearrangement joins TRBV21-1 to TRBJ1-1; the table's TRBD1 call for D was not verified on the DNA. TRBV21-1 has pseudogene status. This CDR3 region has 16 residues. The CDR3 DNA is TGTGCCAGCAGCAAAGAGGGGACAGGCCCCGGAACTGAAGCTTTCTTT. It translates to CASSKEGTGPGTEAFF.

This clonotype was picked up many times. This chain links TRBV4-3 with TRBJ2-1, with D unclear. Germline loops: CDR1 LGHNA, CDR2 YSLEER. Trimming cost V 0 bases and J 9 bases, with 12 bases left between them. This CDR3 has 14 residues. This chain's CDR3 is CASSQDIGWREQFF. CDR3 nucleotides: TGCGCCAGCAGCCAAGATATAGGGTGGCGTGAGCAGTTCTTC.

This clonotype was picked up many times. The V call is TRBV6-6, the J call TRBJ2-3; tentatively, D is TRBD1 or TRBD2 (5 bases each). CDR1 is MNHNY and CDR2 is SVGAGI in the germline V gene (reference sequence). This CDR3 is built from 17 residues. The V gene lost 8 bases and the J gene lost 1 base, with 22 bases spanning the gap. Here the CDR3 DNA reads TGTGCCAGCGTTTATGGGCCCGACCAGGGACGCACAGATACGCAGTATTTT. It yields the protein CASVYGPDQGRTDTQYF.

The V and J genes are TRBV27 and TRBJ2-7; D unclear. Per germline, CDR1 MNHEY and CDR2 SMNVEV (reference sequence). This CDR3 has 15 residues. V gave up 7 bases and J gave up 3 bases, with 19 bases separating them. CDR3 bases: TGTGCCAGCACTCCCTCTTCCGACACTGTCTACGAGCAGTACTTC. Amino acids: CASTPSSDTVYEQYF.